The 18 T cell receptor beta chains below come from one sample, sequenced in a study of regulatory T cells in long-lasting Graves disease. Library construction for TCR beta used iRepertoire HTBI primers and Arm-PCR of CDR3 regions. TCRdb re-derived calls from the multiplex PCR reads in MiXCR, one entry per CDR3 protein. The sample holds roughly 530,000 distinct CDR3 sequences, about 15% seen once. The time point is: newly diagnosed GD, antithyroid drugs for less than 3 months. TCR sequences were obtained from RNA taken from PBMCs. These same data were also listed under a study on T cells in Graves' hyperthyroidism and ophthalmopathy.

Here the sequenced sample was peripheral blood mononuclear cells (PBMCs), taken at new diagnosis, from a patient treated with antithyroid drugs. The receptors stem from a woman aged 35-60 years with Graves disease.

Comment on this clonotype: This sequence may be a read error, since a much larger clone differs from it by one base. V is TRBV7-9 and J is TRBJ2-1; TRBD1 is a possible D gene (5 bases). This CDR3 is 13 amino acids long. CDR1 and CDR2 (germline): SEHNR, FQNEAQ (reference sequence). The CDR3 nucleotides are TGTGTCAGCAGCTCCCAGGGATACAATGAGCAGTTCTTC. It specifies CVSSSQGYNEQFF.

The rearrangement links TRBV3-1 to TRBJ1-1; D not resolved. Germline V gene sequence: CDR1 LGHDT, CDR2 YNNKEL (reference sequence). V lost 1 base and J 7 bases, leaving 16 bases between the germline ends. The CDR3 is 15 residues long. The CDR3 sequence is CASSQGALLGSEAFF. In nucleotides, the CDR3 is TGTGCCAGCAGCCAAGGGGCCCTCCTTGGGAGTGAAGCTTTCTTT.

This clonotype occurred many times. This rearrangement joins TRBV6-5 to TRBJ2-7, with 8 positions matching TRBD2. In germline, CDR1 is MNHEY, CDR2 SVGAGI. The CDR3 has 15 amino acids. Losses at the gene ends were 0 bases for V and 0 bases for J; bases not matched to a gene: 1. CDR3 coding DNA: TGTGCCAGCAGTTACTCCGGGACTAGCTCCTACGAGCAGTACTTC. Protein product: CASSYSGTSSYEQYF.

Many counts were recorded for this clonotype. The CDR3 DNA reads TGTGCCAGCAGCTCCAATAGCGGAGGCGGGGAGCAGTACTTC. Amino acids: CASSSNSGGGEQYF. The chain recombines TRBV11-2 with TRBJ2-7; D may be TRBD2 (6 bases). Germline CDR1 SGHAT, CDR2 FQNNGV. Trimming cost V 4 bases and J 7 bases, with 17 bases left between them. The CDR3 is made up of 14 amino acids. Full variable domain (outside the CDR3, taken from reference TRBV11-2 and TRBJ2-7): EAGVAQSPRYKIIEKRQSVAFWCNPISGHATLYWYQQILGQGPKLLIQFQNNGVVDDSQLPKDRFSAERLKGVDSTLKIQPAKLEDSAVYLCASSSNSGGGEQYFGPGTRLTVT.

Many counts were recorded for this clonotype. The genes are TRBV20-1 and TRBJ1-2, with 7 positions matching TRBD1. The length of the CDR3 is 15 residues. Losses at the gene ends were 6 bases for V and 4 bases for J; bases not matched to a gene: 14. The germline V gene encodes CDR1 DFQATT and CDR2 SNEGSKA (reference sequence). CDR3 bases: TGCAGTGCGAAGGAGGGGACAGTGAGTTTCTATGGCTACACCTTC. Protein product: CSAKEGTVSFYGYTF.

The V gene is TRBV5-6, the J gene TRBJ1-6, with 9 nucleotides matching TRBD1. The V segment lost 4 bases and the J segment 6 bases; nucleotides outside the gene matches: 8. The CDR3 contains 16 residues. CDR1 is SGHDT, CDR2 YYEEEE, per germline. The CDR3 DNA follows: TGTGCCAGCAGCAGGCGACAGGGGGTGTTTAATTCACCCCTCCACTTT. It encodes CASSRRQGVFNSPLHF.

Many counts were recorded for this clonotype. The chain uses TRBV2 and TRBJ1-5; D is undetermined. The CDR3 sequence is 16 residues long. Trimming left V 7 bases short and J 0 bases short, with 16 bases between. CDR1 and CDR2 (germline): SNHLY, FYNNEI. The CDR3 spells CASTKNTWNSNQPQHF. For the CDR3, the DNA is TGTGCCAGCACCAAAAACACCTGGAATAGCAATCAGCCCCAGCATTTT.

This clonotype was observed many times. The chain carries TRBV2 and TRBJ1-5; TRBD1 agrees at 7 bases. This CDR3 is built from 14 residues. The germline gives CDR1 SNHLY, CDR2 FYNNEI. V trimming: 7 bases; J trimming: 6 bases; junction bases outside the gene matches: 9. The CDR3 bases are TGTGCCAGCACTAGGGACAGCAGCGGTCAGCCCCAGCATTTT. Amino acids: CASTRDSSGQPQHF. Together with reference TRBV2 and TRBJ1-5, the CDR3 gives the full variable domain: EPEVTQTPSHQVTQMGQEVILRCVPISNHLYFYWYRQILGQKVEFLVSFYNNEISEKSEIFDDQFSVERPDGSNFTLKIRSTKLEDSAMYFCASTRDSSGQPQHFGDGTRLSIL.

This clonotype occurred many times. The genes are TRBV3-1 and TRBJ2-3; 8 positions match TRBD2. The J segment lost 4 bases and the V segment lost 1 base, leaving 1 base of the junction unmatched. This CDR3 contains 14 residues. Germline-derived CDR1 and CDR2 are LGHDT and YNNKEL (reference sequence). The chain's CDR3 is CASSQVGGADTQYF. CDR3 bases: TGTGCCAGCAGCCAAGTCGGGGGGGCAGATACGCAGTATTTT.

This clonotype was observed at least ten times. The chain couples TRBV7-2 to TRBJ1-1, with TRBD1 as a possible D gene (5 bases). The CDR3 contains 13 residues. The ends were cut back, 5 bases at V and 4 bases at J, with 11 bases in the middle. CDR1 is SGHTA, CDR2 FQGNSA, per germline. The CDR3 sequence is CASSQLQGTEAFF. CDR3 DNA sequence: TGTGCCAGCAGCCAACTCCAGGGCACTGAAGCTTTCTTT.

On this clonotype: It may be a read error: a sequence one base away is much more abundant. The chain recombines TRBV30 with TRBJ1-2; D not certain. CDR1 GTSNPN and CDR2 SVGIG come from the germline V gene (reference sequence). This CDR3 is 15 amino acids long. CDR3 residues: CTWSVHSPAIYGYTF. CDR3 nucleotide sequence: TGTACCTGGAGTGTACACAGCCCGGCAATCTATGGCTACACCTTC.

The V gene is TRBV19, the J gene TRBJ2-3, with TRBD2 identical over 8 bases. Trimming at V came to 8 bases and at J to 2 bases, leaving 6 bases not matched to a gene. Germline V gene sequence: CDR1 LNHDA, CDR2 SQIVND (reference sequence). The CDR3 has 14 residues. The CDR3 loop is CASRLAGITDTQYF. CDR3 DNA: TGTGCCAGTCGCTTAGCGGGGATCACAGATACGCAGTATTTT.

Of note for this clonotype: With a much larger clone just one base away, this may be a read error. The genes are TRBV6-5 and TRBJ2-7; 7 bases map to TRBD1. This CDR3 contains 15 residues. CDR1 and CDR2 from the germline V gene are MNHEY and SVGAGI. Germline trimming cut 8 bases from V and 1 base from J; bases unmatched to any gene: 11. Written as DNA, the CDR3 is TGTGCCAGCGGAAGGGTGGGGACAGCTTCCTACGAGCAGTACTTC. Translation: CASGRVGTASYEQYF.

Remarks on this clonotype: A far larger clone lies a single base away; this is likely a read error. This chain joins TRBV2 and TRBJ2-1, with D maybe TRBD2 (5 bases). The J call is in doubt because the DNA end fits TRBJ2-5 better. Germline V gene sequence: CDR1 SNHLY, CDR2 FYNNEI. The CDR3 spans 14 residues. CDR3 loop: CASSVTRAGETQYF. Here the CDR3 DNA reads TGTGCCAGCAGTGTAACACGGGCGGGTGAGACCCAGTACTTC.

In the case of this clonotype: Since a much larger clone is just one base distant, this may be a read error. The chain combines TRBV2 with TRBJ2-5; weak D call: TRBD1 (6 bases). The CDR3 extends over 15 amino acids. Germline assignment: CDR1 SNHLY and CDR2 FYNNEI. CDR3 DNA: TGTGCCAGCGGTGAATTTTCGGGGACACAAGAGACCCAGTACTTC. Translated, it gives CASGEFSGTQETQYF.

There are many counts of this clonotype. This rearrangement joins TRBV20-1 to TRBJ2-3; 13 positions agree with TRBD2. Per the germline V gene, CDR1 is DFQATT and CDR2 is SNEGSKA (reference sequence). V lost 0 bases to trimming and J lost 3 bases; unmatched junction nucleotides: 6. The CDR3 covers 17 residues. CDR3 loop: CSAREGTSGIVTDTQYF. CDR3 nucleotide sequence: TGCAGTGCTAGAGAGGGGACTAGCGGGATAGTAACAGATACGCAGTATTTT.

The chain employs TRBV5-1 and TRBJ2-5, with TRBD2 identical over 8 bases. The CDR3 consists of 14 residues. The junction had 5 bases not matched to a gene; V was cut back by 5 bases and J by 2 bases. Germline CDR1 SGHRS, CDR2 YFSETQ. The chain's CDR3 is CASSDSGGQETQYF. Here the CDR3 DNA reads TGCGCCAGCAGTGACAGCGGGGGACAAGAGACCCAGTACTTC. The full variable domain, with the rest looked up from reference TRBV5-1 and TRBJ2-5, is KAGVTQTPRYLIKTRGQQVTLSCSPISGHRSVSWYQQTPGQGLQFLFEYFSETQRNKGNFPGRFSGRQFSNSRSEMNVSTLELGDSALYLCASSDSGGQETQYFGPGTRLLVL.

Many counts were recorded for this clonotype. The rearrangement links TRBV2 to TRBJ1-1, with D unclear. Germline assignment: CDR1 SNHLY and CDR2 FYNNEI. The CDR3 is 15 residues long. Trimming removed 4 bases at V and 0 bases at J, with 12 bases between. Written as DNA, the CDR3 is TGTGCCAGCAGTGCAGAGGACCAATTGAACACTGAAGCTTTCTTT. Amino acids: CASSAEDQLNTEAFF. The full variable domain, with the rest looked up from reference TRBV2 and TRBJ1-1, is EPEVTQTPSHQVTQMGQEVILRCVPISNHLYFYWYRQILGQKVEFLVSFYNNEISEKSEIFDDQFSVERPDGSNFTLKIRSTKLEDSAMYFCASSAEDQLNTEAFFGQGTRLTVV.